What follows are 5 T cell receptor beta chains derived from one specimen sequenced in a study of CD8 T cells in Susac syndrome. With random hexamers, reverse transcription was performed on about 0.45 to 1 ug of RNA. Each CDR3 protein gets one entry after TCRdb re-called the immunoSEQ multiplex PCR reads with MiXCR. The sample contains about 120,000 distinct CDR3 sequences, over 90% of which appear only once. Source material: CD4+ T cells from PBMCs. The receptor set was obtained from a human donor in good health.

The J gene is TRBJ2-6, the V gene TRBV12-3 or TRBV12-4; D possibly corresponds to TRBD2 (5 bases). V lost 6 bases, J lost 4 bases, and 10 bases lay in between. The CDR3 totals 14 residues. For the CDR3, the DNA is TGTGCCAGCAGGGAGGTGGCGGGGGCCAACGTCCTGACTTTC. It yields the protein CASREVAGANVLTF.

The chain combines TRBV5-1 with TRBJ2-3; possible D gene TRBD2, 6 bases. There are 13 residues in the CDR3. V was shortened by 0 bases and J by 15 bases, with 17 bases between the two germline ends. CDR1 is SGHRS, CDR2 YFSETQ, per germline. The CDR3 bases are TGCGCCAGCAGCTTGGATGCCGGGAGTCGGTGTTATTTT. It codes for CASSLDAGSRCYF.

The chain uses TRBV24-1 and TRBJ2-3; D not certain. Germline CDR1 KGHDR, CDR2 SFDVKD. Trimming removed 3 bases at V and 0 bases at J, with 3 bases between. This CDR3 has 13 residues. The CDR3 DNA reads TGTGCCACCAGTGATGACAGCACAGATACGCAGTATTTT. Its translation: CATSDDSTDTQYF.

The chain carries TRBV19 and TRBJ2-1; 7 bases are a match to TRBD2. Germline CDR1 is LNHDA and CDR2 is SQIVND (reference sequence). V dropped 1 base and J dropped 7; count of bases not matched to a gene: 4. The CDR3 length is 14 residues. In nucleotides, the CDR3 is TGTGCCAGTAGTATAGGGGGAGCGGGGAATGAGCAGTTCTTC. Its protein is CASSIGGAGNEQFF.

The chain has TRBV3-1 and TRBJ1-5; 8 bases are a match to TRBD1. Trimming cost V 4 bases and J 5 bases; bases outside gene matches: 13. CDR3 length: 17 amino acids. CDR1 is LGHDT, CDR2 YNNKEL, per germline (reference sequence). The CDR3 here is CASSRAGGILMDQPQHF. As DNA, the CDR3 is TGTGCCAGCAGCCGGGCAGGGGGCATTTTGATGGATCAGCCCCAGCATTTT.